The sequence of this T cell receptor (beta chain) was determined in a study of blood T cells in healthy people across ages (dated by TCRdb to between 2015 and 2016). For the wider study: Template switching captured roughly one uniquely barcoded TCR beta cDNA molecule per two T cells in model experiments. To track age-related changes in TCR beta repertoire diversity, the study relied on deep sequencing normalized with unique cDNA molecular identifiers. Donors were grouped into four age groups: young (average roughly 15 years), middle-aged (over 35), aged (roughly 67) and long-lived (approximately 81). To avoid experimental bias, donors of different ages were spread randomly across the sequencing lanes. Two additional independent replicas of 1 million unique cDNA reads from the same blood draw were analyzed for two donors (one aged 18 to 30 and one aged 80 or older).

This clonotype came up many times. No cognate antigen has been identified for it. Qualities for individual bases were not recorded, and no much larger clone is one base off. The roughly 39 donors, aged roughly 6 to 90 years, were systemically healthy Caucasian individuals from Russia. Around 10 milliliters of peripheral blood were collected from each donor into EDTA-treated Vacutainer tubes. PBMCs were isolated by Ficoll-Paque density-gradient centrifugation, with at least 7 million obtained per sample. Total RNA was extracted from PBMCs with Trizol reagent, with at least 5 micrograms obtained per sample. Naive CD45RAhigh/CD27high T cell percentages were measured by flow cytometry on a PBMC aliquot from every donor. On the study overall, not on this receptor specifically: A strong correlation was found between observed TCR beta diversity and the percentage of naive T cells measured by flow cytometry. Compared with the aged group, more naive CD4+ T cells, fewer expanded clones and increased TCR diversity were shown by the long-lived group, suggesting age selection. The CMV infection status of donors was not known, potentially confounding age-related changes in expanded clonotypes. Observed TCR beta diversity per million T cells fell roughly linearly with age, and a significant reduction was already apparent by age around 40. Estimates of total diversity based on one million sequenced T cells were regarded as lower bounds and as underestimates. Since profiling was done on bulk unsorted PBMCs, naive and antigen-experienced compartments could not be conclusively compared.

The receptor library was made with 5' RACE. Instrument used: Illumina HiSeq 2500. The second PCR ran for roughly 7 to 11 cycles and used a J-beta primer mix along with a sample-barcoded 5' primer. A unique molecular identifier was introduced onto each TCR beta cDNA molecule by a template-switch 5' adaptor carrying 12 random nucleotides. At least 2.5 million CDR3-containing paired-end reads were obtained from each sample. All of the RNA was converted into first-strand cDNA using the Mint cDNA synthesis kit, with a TRBC-specific oligonucleotide serving as the primer. All cDNA was treated with uracil-DNA glycosylase and then went through a first 18-cycle PCR with the universal primers M1SS and BC2_uni_R. The study's processing was this. For normalization, 1 million high-quality reads were randomly selected from each sample, with every read carrying a distinct molecular identifier. Instead of being binned into consensus sequences, reads that shared molecular identifiers were thrown out. MiTCR, run with a Q25 quality threshold and the strictest error-elimination algorithm, handled CDR3 identification, clonotype clustering and error correction. Lower-bound total TCR beta diversity was estimated with a nonparametric unseen species model using Euler transformation. TCRdb's own reprocessing of the public reads used fastp at Q25 and MiXCR and kept productive beta chains. Identical CDR3 proteins give one entry, which carries the most common genes and DNA. The V and J calls and clone size are TCRdb's, not the authors'. For this sample there are over a million distinct CDR3 sequences; more than 40% appear just once. The biggest ten clones account for about 19% of the sample.

From the cysteine up to the phenylalanine, the CDR3 has a length of 12 residues. Left in the record is the CDR3 DNA by itself, 36 bases read in frame from the first base. V gives up 6 bases and J gives up 8 bases, and the segment between their germline ends measures 10 bases. What was sequenced was blood. The receptor comes from a woman aged 55-70 years in good health. The chain couples TRBV12-3 or TRBV12-4 to TRBJ1-4, with an unclear D gene assignment. The bases read TGTGCCAGCAGACTCCAGAGCGAAAAACTGTTTTTT. This sequence encodes CASRLQSEKLFF.